Listed here are 21 T cell receptor beta chains from one sample, sequenced in a study of blood T cell repertoires in COVID-19. The protocol was immunoSEQ multiplex PCR, while the TCRdb copy is restricted to in-frame clones and leaves out a portion. The sample carries 120,000 or so clones, 87% recorded once. Sequenced: peripheral blood. All receptors come from a human donor in a cohort sampled during active COVID-19.

This clone has just one count. This chain uses TRBV7-6 with TRBJ1-1; D is perhaps TRBD1 (6 bases). Germline CDR1 is SGHVS and CDR2 is FNYEAQ. The CDR3 runs to 15 residues. V lost 7 bases to trimming and J lost 1 base, with 16 bases between them. Here the CDR3 reads CASTEGGTENTEAFF. CDR3 DNA sequence: TGTGCCAGCACCGAGGGGGGGACGGAGAACACTGAAGCTTTCTTT.

V and J are TRBV7-9 and TRBJ1-1; D is perhaps TRBD1 (5 bases). V lost 5 bases and J 5 bases, leaving 18 bases between the germline ends. Germline V gene sequence: CDR1 SEHNR, CDR2 FQNEAQ (reference sequence). The CDR3 sequence is 15 residues long. CDR3 coding DNA: TGTGCCAGCAGCCCTTCCTTTCCCGGGGGGACTGAAGCTTTCTTT. Its protein product is CASSPSFPGGTEAFF.

This clone was seen a single time. The CDR3: CASSYPPDYPSKTQYF. For the CDR3, the DNA is TGTGCCAGCAGTTACCCTCCCGACTATCCCTCAAAGACCCAGTACTTC. The J gene is TRBJ2-5, the V gene TRBV6-2 or TRBV6-3; possibly TRBD2 for D (5 bases). The CDR3 contains 16 residues. CDR1 is MNHEY, CDR2 SVGEGT, per germline. Between the trimmed V and J ends, which lost 2 bases and 6 bases, there was a span of 19 bases.

J is TRBJ2-7 and V is TRBV28; 12 bases fit TRBD2. The trim removed 8 bases at V and 5 bases at J, leaving 4 bases unmatched. This CDR3 comprises 13 residues. Germline CDR1 MDHEN, CDR2 SYDVKM. DNA of the CDR3: TGTGCCAGCTGGACTAGCGGGACCGACGAGCAGTACTTC. Translating it yields CASWTSGTDEQYF.

This clone has a handful of counts. As DNA, the CDR3 is TGTGCCAGCAGTCTCTCCGGGACAGCCAATTCACCCCTCCACTTT. Its protein is CASSLSGTANSPLHF. This chain links TRBV27 with TRBJ1-6; the match to TRBD1 covers 7 bases. V lost 5 bases to trimming and J lost 7 bases; unmatched junction nucleotides: 8. The CDR3 is 15 residues long. In germline, CDR1 is MNHEY, CDR2 SMNVEV (reference sequence).

The chain combines TRBV19 with TRBJ1-1; TRBD1 matches 8 bases. CDR3 length: 14 residues. From germline, CDR1 is LNHDA and CDR2 SQIVND (reference sequence). The trim removed 7 bases at V and 6 bases at J, leaving 10 bases unmatched. CDR3 residues: CASTIDRGTPEAFF. CDR3 DNA sequence: TGTGCCAGTACTATTGACAGGGGAACTCCTGAAGCTTTCTTT.

This clone was recorded a few times. The V and J genes are TRBV11-2 and TRBJ1-1, with D possibly being TRBD1 (5 bases). Between the trimmed V and J ends, which lost 6 bases and 1 base, there was a span of 18 bases. The CDR3 is made up of 16 amino acids. Germline lookup yields CDR1 SGHAT and CDR2 FQNNGV. The chain's CDR3 is CASRKNKPGKNTEAFF. CDR3 DNA sequence: TGTGCCAGCAGAAAAAATAAGCCAGGGAAGAACACTGAAGCTTTCTTT.

This chain joins TRBV6-1 and TRBJ2-7; possible D gene TRBD1, 6 bases. The CDR3 runs 18 residues. The V and J ends lost 2 bases and 6 bases respectively, with 26 bases between them. In germline, CDR1 is MNHNS, CDR2 SASEGT. CDR3 loop: CASSERVTPGVRGSEQYF. The CDR3 DNA reads as TGTGCCAGCAGTGAACGGGTAACTCCAGGGGTAAGGGGCTCCGAGCAGTACTTC.

The J gene is TRBJ2-2, the V gene TRBV19; 15 bases are shared with TRBD2. CDR1 is LNHDA and CDR2 is SQIVND in the germline V gene (reference sequence). The CDR3 is made up of 18 amino acids. V lost 4 bases and J lost 4; bases outside the gene matches: 7. The CDR3 region has the DNA TGTGCCAGTAGTAAAAGGACTAGCGGGAGGGCCGCCACCGGGGAGCTGTTTTTT. Encoded protein: CASSKRTSGRAATGELFF.

The chain uses TRBV10-3 and TRBJ2-7; D is uncertain. The V end lost 0 bases, the J end lost 2 bases, and 11 bases lay between the germline ends. CDR3 size: 15 residues. Germline V lookup: CDR1 ENHRY, CDR2 SYGVKD. The CDR3 DNA reads TGTGCCATCAGTGAGTCCGGCAGGTATACCTACGAGCAGTACTTC. Translating gives CAISESGRYTYEQYF.

This clone was observed once. CDR3 DNA sequence: TGTGCCAGTAGTATACAACAGGGAACGGGAGATACGCAGTATTTT. This codes for CASSIQQGTGDTQYF. The J gene is TRBJ2-3, the V gene TRBV19, with D tentatively TRBD1 (6 bases). The length of the CDR3 is 15 residues. Trimming cost V 2 bases and J 5 bases, with 14 bases left between them. Germline assignment: CDR1 LNHDA and CDR2 SQIVND (reference sequence).

The CDR3 loop reads CASIWEGGVPETQYF. CDR3 DNA sequence: TGTGCCAGCATCTGGGAGGGAGGGGTCCCAGAGACCCAGTACTTC. J is TRBJ2-5 and V is TRBV6-5; TRBD2 aligns across 7 bases. Germline trimming cut 7 bases from V and 4 bases from J; bases unmatched to any gene: 12. Germline values: CDR1 MNHEY, CDR2 SVGAGI. The CDR3 covers 15 residues.

This clone was detected a few times. The chain has TRBV5-4 and TRBJ1-2, with 12 bases that match TRBD1. This CDR3 region has 15 residues. After removal of 0 bases from V and 7 bases from J, the junction contained 4 bases not matched to a gene. CDR1 SGHNT and CDR2 YYREEE come from the germline V gene (reference sequence). The CDR3 is CASSLAGQGAGGYTF. For the CDR3, the DNA is TGTGCCAGCAGCTTGGCGGGACAGGGGGCAGGTGGCTACACCTTC.

The V and J genes are TRBV5-1 and TRBJ2-7; 10 bases match TRBD2. The CDR3 totals 16 residues. V was clipped by 0 bases and J by 6 bases; unmatched bases: 9. The germline V gene encodes CDR1 SGHRS and CDR2 YFSETQ. CDR3 amino acids: CASSLAPSGSRSEQYF. In DNA, the CDR3 is TGCGCCAGCAGCTTGGCGCCTAGCGGGAGTAGGTCCGAGCAGTACTTC.

The chain has TRBV14 and TRBJ1-6, with D unclear. This CDR3 comprises 13 residues. V was clipped by 2 bases and J by 7 bases, with 6 bases between them. Germline CDR1 SGHDN, CDR2 FVKESK. The CDR3 DNA follows: TGTGCCAGCAGCCAACTCAGAAATTCACCCCTCCACTTT. It encodes CASSQLRNSPLHF.

This clone was recorded only once. The gene calls are TRBV14 and TRBJ2-7, with D possibly TRBD2 on 6 matching bases. With 2 bases removed from V and 6 bases from J, the gap between germline ends came to 11 bases. The germline gives CDR1 SGHDN, CDR2 FVKESK. CDR3 length: 13 residues. The CDR3 region has the DNA TGTGCCAGCAGCCAACAGGGTAGCGGCGAGCAGTACTTC. Encoded protein: CASSQQGSGEQYF.

The chain links TRBV3-1 (or the pseudogene TRBV3-2) to TRBJ1-4; the match to TRBD1 covers 9 bases. V shed 2 bases and J 7 bases; nucleotides not matched to a gene: 5. Germline V CDR1 and CDR2: LGHDT, YNNKEL (reference sequence). CDR3 length equals 15 residues. The CDR3 is CASSQRQGGGEKLFF. Written as DNA, the CDR3 is TGTGCCAGCAGCCAAAGACAGGGGGGAGGTGAAAAACTGTTTTTT.

The gene calls are TRBV30 and TRBJ1-5; D is ambiguous. The CDR3 is 12 residues long. Germline V CDR1 and CDR2: GTSNPN, SVGIG (reference sequence). V was pared by 3 bases and J by 7 bases, with 10 bases between. CDR3 sequence: CAWRGEGQPQHF. The CDR3 DNA is TGTGCCTGGAGGGGAGAAGGGCAGCCCCAGCATTTT.

Only one count was recorded for this clone. The genes are TRBV20-1 and TRBJ2-7, with a tentative D call TRBD2 (6 bases). This CDR3 has 13 amino acids. Trimming took off 3 bases at V and 4 bases at J, with 13 bases between the two ends. Germline assignment: CDR1 DFQATT and CDR2 SNEGSKA (reference sequence). CDR3 bases: TGCAGTGCTAGTCGCGGGGTTCGATACGAGCAGTACTTC. Protein product: CSASRGVRYEQYF.

The chain uses TRBV15 and TRBJ1-5, with D possibly matching TRBD1 (6 bases). Germline V CDR1 and CDR2: LNHNV, YYDKDF (reference sequence). V lost 1 base, J lost 1 base, and 8 bases lay in between. The CDR3 is made up of 15 amino acids. In DNA, the CDR3 is TGTGCCACCAGCAGAGCCGGGACAAGCAATCAGCCCCAGCATTTT. It specifies CATSRAGTSNQPQHF.

The chain uses TRBV12-3 or TRBV12-4 and TRBJ2-7; TRBD1 matches 7 bases. The V and J ends lost 5 bases and 9 bases, in that order; junction bases with no gene match: 7. The CDR3 spans 12 residues. The CDR3 nucleotides read TGTGCCAGCAGTCCCAGACGGACAGGGCAGTACTTC. Its translation: CASSPRRTGQYF.